This T cell receptor beta chain is from a study of T cells after yellow fever vaccination. Regarding the study as a whole: Clones that expanded after primary vaccination mostly reappeared after the booster (roughly 97% CD4, about 91% CD8).

5'RACE template switching added a universal primer site and UMIs to TCR cDNA. TCRdb reprocessed the 5' RACE reads with MiXCR, giving one entry per CDR3 protein. Of 200,000 to 250,000 distinct CDR3 sequences listed, 3% to 4% were seen once; the top ten hold around 3.2%. The V segment lost 3 bases and the J segment 2 bases; nucleotides outside the gene matches: 4. Germline lookup yields CDR1 SGDLS and CDR2 YYNGEE. The CDR3 consists of 15 residues. This clonotype came up a few times. What it binds is not known. The chain joins TRBV9 to TRBJ2-2; TRBD2 agrees at 7 bases. The starting material was CD4+ T cells sorted from PBMCs, obtained 10 days after the yellow fever booster vaccination. This sequence was found in a man aged 18-30 years who received the YFV17D yellow fever vaccine. The CDR3 DNA reads TGTGCCAGCAGCGCGGGACTACAAAACACCGGGGAGCTGTTTTTT. Translating it yields CASSAGLQNTGELFF. The full variable domain, with the rest looked up from reference TRBV9 and TRBJ2-2, is DSGVTQTPKHLITATGQRVTLRCSPRSGDLSVYWYQQSLDQGLQFLIQYYNGEERAKGNILERFSAQQFPDLHSELNLSSLELGDSALYFCASSAGLQNTGELFFGEGSRLTVL.